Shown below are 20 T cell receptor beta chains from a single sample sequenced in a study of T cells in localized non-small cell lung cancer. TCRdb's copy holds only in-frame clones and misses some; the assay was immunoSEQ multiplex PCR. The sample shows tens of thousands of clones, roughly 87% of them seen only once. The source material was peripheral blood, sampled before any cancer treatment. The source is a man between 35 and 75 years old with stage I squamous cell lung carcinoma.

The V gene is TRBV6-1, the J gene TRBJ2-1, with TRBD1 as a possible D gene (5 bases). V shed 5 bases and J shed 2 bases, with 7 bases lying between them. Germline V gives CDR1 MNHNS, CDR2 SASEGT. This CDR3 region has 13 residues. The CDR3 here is CASSLTAYNEQFF. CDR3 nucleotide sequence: TGTGCCAGCAGTCTGACAGCCTACAATGAGCAGTTCTTC.

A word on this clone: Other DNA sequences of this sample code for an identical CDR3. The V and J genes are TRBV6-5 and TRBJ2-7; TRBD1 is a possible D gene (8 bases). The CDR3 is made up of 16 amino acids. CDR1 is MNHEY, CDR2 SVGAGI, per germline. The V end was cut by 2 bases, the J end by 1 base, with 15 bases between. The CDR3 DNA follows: TGTGCCAGCAGTTACAGCGGGACAGGTTTTTCCTACGAGCAGTACTTC. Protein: CASSYSGTGFSYEQYF.

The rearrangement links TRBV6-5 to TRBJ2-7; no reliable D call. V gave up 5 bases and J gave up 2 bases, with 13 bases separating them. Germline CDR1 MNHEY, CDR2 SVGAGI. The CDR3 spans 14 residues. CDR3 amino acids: CASSATLYAYEQYF. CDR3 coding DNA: TGTGCCAGCAGTGCTACCCTTTATGCCTACGAGCAGTACTTC.

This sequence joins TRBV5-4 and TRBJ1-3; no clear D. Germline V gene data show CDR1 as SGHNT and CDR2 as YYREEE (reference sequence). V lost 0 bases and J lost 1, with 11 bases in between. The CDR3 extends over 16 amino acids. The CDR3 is CASSLVGQVSGNTIYF. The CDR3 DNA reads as TGTGCCAGCAGCTTGGTAGGGCAGGTATCTGGAAACACCATATATTTT.

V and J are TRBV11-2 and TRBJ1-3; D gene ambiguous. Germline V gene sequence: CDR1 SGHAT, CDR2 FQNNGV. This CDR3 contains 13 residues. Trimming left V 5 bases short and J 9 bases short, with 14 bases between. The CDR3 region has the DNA TGTGCCAGCAGCGATCCTGACTGGGGCACCATATATTTT. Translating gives CASSDPDWGTIYF. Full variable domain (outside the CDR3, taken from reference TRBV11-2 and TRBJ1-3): EAGVAQSPRYKIIEKRQSVAFWCNPISGHATLYWYQQILGQGPKLLIQFQNNGVVDDSQLPKDRFSAERLKGVDSTLKIQPAKLEDSAVYLCASSDPDWGTIYFGEGSWLTVV.

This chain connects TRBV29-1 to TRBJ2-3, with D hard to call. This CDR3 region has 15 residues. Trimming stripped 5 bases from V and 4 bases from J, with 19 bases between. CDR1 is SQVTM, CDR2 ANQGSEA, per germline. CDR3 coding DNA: TGCAGCGTTCCTCAGCAGGTGCGGCAGTCAGATACGCAGTATTTT. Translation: CSVPQQVRQSDTQYF.

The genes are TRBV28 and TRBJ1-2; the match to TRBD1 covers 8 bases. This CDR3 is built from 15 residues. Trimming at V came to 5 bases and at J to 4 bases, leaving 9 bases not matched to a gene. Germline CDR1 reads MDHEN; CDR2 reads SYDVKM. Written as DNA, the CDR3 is TGTGCCAGCAGTATCTCGGGGACAGGAATCTATGGCTACACCTTC. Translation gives CASSISGTGIYGYTF.

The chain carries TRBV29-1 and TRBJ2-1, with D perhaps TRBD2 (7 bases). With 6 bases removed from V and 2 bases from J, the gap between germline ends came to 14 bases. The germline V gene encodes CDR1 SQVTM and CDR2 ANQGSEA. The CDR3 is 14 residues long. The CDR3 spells CSVRRGAAYNEQFF. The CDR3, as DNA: TGCAGCGTCCGCCGGGGGGCCGCCTACAATGAGCAGTTCTTC.

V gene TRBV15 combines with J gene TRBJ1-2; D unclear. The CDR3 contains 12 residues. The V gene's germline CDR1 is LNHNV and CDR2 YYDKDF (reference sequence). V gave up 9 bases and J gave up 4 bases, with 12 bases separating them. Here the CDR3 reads CATAQATYGYTF. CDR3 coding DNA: TGTGCCACGGCTCAGGCGACCTATGGCTACACCTTC. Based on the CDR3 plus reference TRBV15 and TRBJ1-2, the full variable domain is DAMVIQNPRYQVTQFGKPVTLSCSQTLNHNVMYWYQQKSSQAPKLLFHYYDKDFNNEADTPDNFQSRRPNTSFCFLDIRSPGLGDTAMYLCATAQATYGYTFGSGTRLTVV.

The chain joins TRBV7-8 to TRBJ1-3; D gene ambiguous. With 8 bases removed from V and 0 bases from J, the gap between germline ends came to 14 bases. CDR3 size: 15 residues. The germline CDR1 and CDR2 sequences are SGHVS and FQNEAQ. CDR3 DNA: TGTGCCAGCGGTAATCACAGAAACTCTGGAAACACCATATATTTT. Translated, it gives CASGNHRNSGNTIYF.

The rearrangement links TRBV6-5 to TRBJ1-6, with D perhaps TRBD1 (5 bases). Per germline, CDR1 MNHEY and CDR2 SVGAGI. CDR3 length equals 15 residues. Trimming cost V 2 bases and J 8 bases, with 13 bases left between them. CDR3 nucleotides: TGTGCCAGCAGTTACGCGGGACGGAATGATTCACCCCTCCACTTT. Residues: CASSYAGRNDSPLHF.

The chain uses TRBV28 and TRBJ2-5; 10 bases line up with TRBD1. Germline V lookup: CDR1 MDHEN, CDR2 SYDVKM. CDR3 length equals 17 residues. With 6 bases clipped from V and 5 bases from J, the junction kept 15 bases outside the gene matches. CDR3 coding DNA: TGTGCCAGCAGCGCCGGGACAGGGGAATACCTCGATGAGACCCAGTACTTC. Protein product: CASSAGTGEYLDETQYF. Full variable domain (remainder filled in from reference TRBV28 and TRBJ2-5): DVKVTQSSRYLVKRTGEKVFLECVQDMDHENMFWYRQDPGLGLRLIYFSYDVKMKEKGDIPEGYSVSREKKERFSLILESASTNQTSMYLCASSAGTGEYLDETQYFGPGTRLLVL.

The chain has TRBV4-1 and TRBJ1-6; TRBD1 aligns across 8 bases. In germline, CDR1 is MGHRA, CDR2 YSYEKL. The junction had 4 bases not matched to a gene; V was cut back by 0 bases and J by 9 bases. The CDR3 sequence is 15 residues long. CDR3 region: CASSQDGTGFSPLHF. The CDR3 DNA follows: TGCGCCAGCAGCCAAGATGGGACAGGTTTTTCACCCCTCCACTTT.

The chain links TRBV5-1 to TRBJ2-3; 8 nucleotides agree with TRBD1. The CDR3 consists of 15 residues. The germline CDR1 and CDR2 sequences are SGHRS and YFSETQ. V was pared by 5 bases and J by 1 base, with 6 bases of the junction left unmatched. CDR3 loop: CASSRVGQGTDTQYF. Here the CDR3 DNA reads TGCGCCAGCAGTCGGGTGGGACAGGGCACAGATACGCAGTATTTT.

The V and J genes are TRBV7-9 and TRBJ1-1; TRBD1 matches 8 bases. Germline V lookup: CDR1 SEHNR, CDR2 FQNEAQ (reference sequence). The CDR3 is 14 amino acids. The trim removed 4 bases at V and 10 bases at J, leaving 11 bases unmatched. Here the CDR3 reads CASSYPGGSFGAFF. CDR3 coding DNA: TGTGCCAGCAGCTATCCAGGGGGCAGTTTCGGAGCTTTCTTT.

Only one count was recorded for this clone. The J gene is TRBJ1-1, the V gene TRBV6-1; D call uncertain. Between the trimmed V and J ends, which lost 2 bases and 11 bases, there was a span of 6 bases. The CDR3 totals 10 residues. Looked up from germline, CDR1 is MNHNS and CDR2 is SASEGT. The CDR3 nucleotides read TGTGCCAGCAGTGAAATACGGGCTTTCTTT. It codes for CASSEIRAFF.

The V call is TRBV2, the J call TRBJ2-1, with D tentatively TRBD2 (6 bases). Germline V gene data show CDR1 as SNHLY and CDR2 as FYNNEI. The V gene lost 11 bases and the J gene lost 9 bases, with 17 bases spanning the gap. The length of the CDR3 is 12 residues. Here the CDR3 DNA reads TGTGCCGGACGAGAGGTAGCGGCTGAGCAGTTCTTC. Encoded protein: CAGREVAAEQFF.

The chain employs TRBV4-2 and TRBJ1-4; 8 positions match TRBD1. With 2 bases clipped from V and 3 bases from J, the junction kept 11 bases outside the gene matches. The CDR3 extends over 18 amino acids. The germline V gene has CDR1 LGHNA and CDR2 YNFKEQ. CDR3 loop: CASSQRAPQGAPNEKLFF. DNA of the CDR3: TGTGCCAGCAGCCAAAGAGCGCCTCAGGGGGCCCCTAATGAAAAACTGTTTTTT.

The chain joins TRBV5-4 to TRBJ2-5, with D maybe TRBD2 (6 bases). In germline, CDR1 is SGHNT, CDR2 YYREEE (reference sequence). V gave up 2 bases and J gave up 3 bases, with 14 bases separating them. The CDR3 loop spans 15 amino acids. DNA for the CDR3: TGTGCCAGCAGCTTATCTAGCGTTCGGAAAGAGACCCAGTACTTC. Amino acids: CASSLSSVRKETQYF.

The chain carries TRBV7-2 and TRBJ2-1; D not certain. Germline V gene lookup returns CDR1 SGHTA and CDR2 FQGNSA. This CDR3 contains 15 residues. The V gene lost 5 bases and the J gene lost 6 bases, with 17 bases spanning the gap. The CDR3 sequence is CASSPGLAPTNEQFF. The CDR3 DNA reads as TGTGCCAGCAGCCCCGGGCTCGCTCCCACCAATGAGCAGTTCTTC.